The TCR beta chain under discussion was sequenced for a study of T-cell reconstitution after alpha-beta-depleted transplantation in children. General study findings and limits: From newly produced T cells came most of the T-cell counts and diversity one year after transplant. As was reported, about two months after transplant, alpha-beta T cells came from several hundred expanded graft clones.

With regard to this clonotype: Antigen: not known.

The CDR3 covers 18 residues. V lost 0 bases to trimming and J lost 0 bases, with 17 bases between them. Per germline, CDR1 SGHAT and CDR2 FQNNGV. For TCRbeta, the library was prepared with unique molecular identifiers. TCRdb called the PCR reads again in MiXCR, with one record for every CDR3 protein. The data show 700,000 or so distinct CDR3 sequences, under 15% seen once. Source: PBMCs, taken before TCRalphabeta/CD19-depleted stem cell transplant. This chain joins TRBV11-2 and TRBJ2-5, with no clear D. This TCR derives from a girl aged 2 to 9 with congenital amegakaryocytic thrombocytopenia, due to receive a stem cell transplant. This CDR3 reads CASSLESGLLGYQETQYF. CDR3 in DNA: TGTGCCAGCAGCTTAGAGTCTGGGTTACTTGGCTACCAAGAGACCCAGTACTTC.